Shown below are 27 T cell receptor beta chains from a single sample sequenced in a study of control samples from healthy donors and cancer patients. TCRdb keeps only in-frame clones here, not all; method: immunoSEQ multiplex PCR. The sample lists 150,000 or so clones; under 95% were seen once. What was sequenced was blood. The receptors stem from a man younger than 30 in good health.

This rearrangement joins TRBV27 to TRBJ1-3; 7 bases fit TRBD1. The CDR3 sequence is 15 residues long. J gave up 4 bases and V 0 bases, and 3 bases lay outside the gene matches. Germline CDR1 MNHEY, CDR2 SMNVEV (reference sequence). This chain's CDR3 is CASSLSRGLGNTIYF. CDR3 DNA sequence: TGTGCCAGCAGTTTATCAAGGGGGCTCGGAAACACCATATATTTT.

The rearrangement joins TRBV21-1 to TRBJ2-5; TRBD2, the table's D call, lacks a check against the DNA. TRBV21-1 is deemed a pseudogene. The CDR3 consists of 12 residues. CDR3 loop: CAPTSFPETQYF. The CDR3 DNA is TGTGCCCCGACTAGTTTTCCAGAGACCCAGTACTTC.

The rearrangement links TRBV29-1 to TRBJ2-4; D is uncertain. Germline V gene data show CDR1 as SQVTM and CDR2 as ANQGSEA. CDR3 length: 13 residues. The germline V and J ends were trimmed by 0 bases and 7 bases, with 10 bases remaining between them. The DNA of the CDR3 is TGCAGCGTTGAAGATTGGGGTGGGAACATTCAGTACTTC. Translated, it gives CSVEDWGGNIQYF. Combining the CDR3 with reference TRBV29-1 and TRBJ2-4 gives the whole variable domain SAVISQKPSRDICQRGTSLTIQCQVDSQVTMMFWYRQQPGQSLTLIATANQGSEATYESGFVIDKFPISRPNLTFSTLTVSNMSPEDSSIYLCSVEDWGGNIQYFGAGTRLSVL.

A single count supports this clone. V usage is TRBV9 and J usage is TRBJ2-2; the D gene is possibly TRBD2 (6 bases). The CDR3 extends over 15 amino acids. The V gene's germline CDR1 is SGDLS and CDR2 YYNGEE. V lost 1 base, J lost 6 bases, and 13 bases lay in between. CDR3 coding DNA: TGTGCCAGCAGCGTAAGCGGGTTGGGGGCCGGGGAGCTGTTTTTT. Its translation: CASSVSGLGAGELFF.

This chain joins TRBV19 and TRBJ1-1, with 8 bases identical to TRBD1. The germline V gene encodes CDR1 LNHDA and CDR2 SQIVND (reference sequence). The CDR3 has 13 amino acids. Trimming at V came to 7 bases and at J to 4 bases, leaving 5 bases not matched to a gene. The CDR3 protein is CASTSTGGTEAFF. The CDR3 DNA is TGTGCCAGTACATCCACAGGGGGCACTGAAGCTTTCTTT.

The V call is TRBV15, the J call TRBJ1-1; D gene unclear. Per the germline V gene, CDR1 is LNHNV and CDR2 is YYDKDF (reference sequence). The CDR3 spans 17 residues. V was pared by 0 bases and J by 1 base, with 15 bases between. CDR3 in amino acids: CATSRDLGSVTNTEAFF. The DNA of the CDR3 is TGTGCCACCAGCAGAGATCTTGGGTCGGTAACGAACACTGAAGCTTTCTTT.

The J gene is TRBJ2-3, the V gene TRBV5-5, with D possibly being TRBD1 (5 bases). Germline CDR1 and CDR2: SGHKS and YYEKEE (reference sequence). The CDR3 totals 15 residues. V lost 0 bases and J lost 2, with 10 bases in between. The CDR3 DNA reads TGTGCCAGCAGCTTGGTACAGGATTTCACAGATACGCAGTATTTT. Translated, it gives CASSLVQDFTDTQYF.

The rearrangement joins TRBV12-5 to TRBJ1-1; 7 bases fit TRBD1. The CDR3 covers 14 residues. CDR1 and CDR2 from the germline V gene are LGHNT and FRNRAP. V shed 2 bases and J 3 bases; nucleotides not matched to a gene: 3. CDR3 bases: TGTGCTAGTGGTTTGACAGGGGTTTACACTGAAGCTTTCTTT. Amino acids: CASGLTGVYTEAFF.

This chain joins TRBV5-1 and TRBJ1-4; D remains unclear. Trimming pared 5 bases from V and 8 bases from J, leaving 13 bases between. This CDR3 is 13 amino acids long. Germline CDR1 is SGHRS and CDR2 is YFSETQ. Here the CDR3 DNA reads TGCGCCAGCAGGTGGAGTGGTGGCGAAAAACTGTTTTTT. Amino acid sequence: CASRWSGGEKLFF.

V usage is TRBV9 and J usage is TRBJ2-1, with 12 bases aligning to TRBD2. From germline, CDR1 is SGDLS and CDR2 YYNGEE. This CDR3 region has 16 residues. V dropped 4 bases and J dropped 3; count of bases not matched to a gene: 5. The CDR3 sequence: CASSLRLAGVYNEQFF. The CDR3 DNA reads as TGTGCCAGCAGCCTACGACTAGCGGGAGTCTACAATGAGCAGTTCTTC.

The CDR3, as DNA: TGTGCCAGCAGCTTGGCAGAGAACACTGAAGCTTTCTTT. Residues: CASSLAENTEAFF. The chain combines TRBV7-9 with TRBJ1-1; D is ambiguous. The CDR3 runs 13 residues. Trimming took 3 bases from V and 1 from J, leaving 6 bases between them. The germline V gene encodes CDR1 SEHNR and CDR2 FQNEAQ (reference sequence). Looking up the rest from reference TRBV7-9 and TRBJ1-1 gives the full variable domain: DTGVSQNPRHKITKRGQNVTFRCDPISEHNRLYWYRQTLGQGPEFLTYFQNEAQLEKSRLLSDRFSAERPKGSFSTLEIQRTEQGDSAMYLCASSLAENTEAFFGQGTRLTVV.

The chain has TRBV6-1 and TRBJ1-5; D gene ambiguous. Germline V gene sequence: CDR1 MNHNS, CDR2 SASEGT. Trimming took off 2 bases at V and 5 bases at J, with 19 bases between the two ends. The CDR3 is 17 residues long. For the CDR3, the DNA is TGTGCCAGCAGTGAACAGGTTGAGGCAACGGCCGATCAGCCCCAGCATTTT. Its protein is CASSEQVEATADQPQHF.

The CDR3 DNA reads as TGTGCCAGCAGCCCGACCCCGGGAGGGTGGGGTGGTGGCTACACCTTC. Its protein is CASSPTPGGWGGGYTF. The chain couples TRBV7-9 to TRBJ1-2; D unclear. The germline V and J ends were trimmed by 5 bases and 7 bases, with 23 bases remaining between them. The germline V gene encodes CDR1 SEHNR and CDR2 FQNEAQ (reference sequence). This CDR3 contains 16 residues.

This chain uses TRBV5-1 with TRBJ2-7; D is perhaps TRBD2 (6 bases). The CDR3 sequence is 13 residues long. The V gene lost 4 bases and the J gene lost 3 bases, with 11 bases spanning the gap. The V gene's germline CDR1 is SGHRS and CDR2 YFSETQ. The CDR3 sequence: CASSTEGSYEQYF. CDR3 nucleotide sequence: TGCGCCAGCAGCACGGAGGGCAGCTACGAGCAGTACTTC.

This rearrangement joins TRBV7-3 to TRBJ2-5; possible D gene TRBD2, 5 bases. V shed 5 bases and J shed 3 bases, with 19 bases lying between them. Germline-derived CDR1 and CDR2 are SGHTA and FQGTGA. The CDR3 runs to 16 residues. This CDR3 is CASSPRTGDGEETQYF. CDR3 nucleotide sequence: TGTGCCAGCAGCCCCCGCACCGGGGATGGGGAAGAGACCCAGTACTTC.

The rearrangement links TRBV21-1 to TRBJ1-1; TRBD1 reflects the table's D call only, with no check against the DNA. TRBV21-1 is labeled a pseudogene. The length of the CDR3 is 16 residues. The CDR3 loop reads CASSTRRGHRNTEAFF. CDR3 DNA sequence: TGTGCCAGCAGCACCCGCCGGGGACACCGGAACACTGAAGCTTTCTTT.

This clone was counted once. The rearrangement joins TRBV7-9 to TRBJ2-5; TRBD2 aligns across 10 bases. Trimming took 7 bases from V and 2 from J; bases not matched to a gene: 4. Germline V gene data show CDR1 as SEHNR and CDR2 as FQNEAQ (reference sequence). This CDR3 is built from 14 residues. The CDR3: CASTPLAGQETQYF. In DNA, the CDR3 is TGTGCCAGCACTCCACTAGCGGGACAAGAGACCCAGTACTTC.

A word on this clone: The sample carries other DNA sequences with the same CDR3. V and J are TRBV5-1 and TRBJ2-7; tentative D call: TRBD1 (5 bases). Between the trimmed V and J ends, which lost 0 bases and 2 bases, there was a span of 9 bases. The CDR3 spans 14 residues. Germline V lookup: CDR1 SGHRS, CDR2 YFSETQ. CDR3 nucleotides: TGCGCCAGCAGCTTGGAGGCAGGGACCTACGAGCAGTACTTC. Protein sequence: CASSLEAGTYEQYF.

This chain joins TRBV9 and TRBJ1-1; D may be TRBD1 (6 bases). CDR1 is SGDLS, CDR2 YYNGEE, per germline. The CDR3 contains 13 residues. V was trimmed by 3 bases and J by 5 bases, leaving 11 bases between them. CDR3 residues: CASSEGGGTEAFF. The CDR3 nucleotides are TGTGCCAGCAGCGAAGGAGGGGGTACTGAAGCTTTCTTT.

J is TRBJ2-4 and V is TRBV27, with D perhaps TRBD1 (5 bases). V was cut by 7 bases and J by 1 base, with 26 bases left in between. Looked up from germline, CDR1 is MNHEY and CDR2 is SMNVEV (reference sequence). The CDR3 consists of 19 residues. CDR3 loop: CASTPFWTREGLAKNIQYF. Here the CDR3 DNA reads TGTGCCAGCACCCCTTTTTGGACAAGGGAAGGATTGGCCAAAAACATTCAGTACTTC.

The chain carries TRBV6-6 and TRBJ1-4; possibly TRBD1 for D (6 bases). Trimming pared 11 bases from V and 5 bases from J, leaving 12 bases between. CDR3 length: 12 amino acids. The V gene's germline CDR1 is MNHNY and CDR2 SVGAGI (reference sequence). Here the CDR3 reads CAAIGGNEKLFF. The CDR3 bases are TGTGCCGCCATAGGGGGGAATGAAAAACTGTTTTTT.

The chain employs TRBV29-1 and TRBJ2-7, with D unresolved. This CDR3 region has 10 residues. Germline V lookup: CDR1 SQVTM, CDR2 ANQGSEA. The germline V and J ends were trimmed by 4 bases and 6 bases, with 7 bases remaining between them. The CDR3 reads CSVVLGEQYF. The CDR3 bases are TGCAGCGTTGTGTTGGGCGAGCAGTACTTC.

V gene TRBV7-2 combines with J gene TRBJ2-2; no clear D gene. Germline lookup yields CDR1 SGHTA and CDR2 FQGNSA. Trimming stripped 5 bases from V and 0 bases from J, with 10 bases between. This CDR3 has 15 residues. CDR3 bases: TGTGCCAGCAGCGTAGACACTACGAACACCGGGGAGCTGTTTTTT. It specifies CASSVDTTNTGELFF.

The CDR3 DNA follows: TGCGCCAGCAGCTTGGCGGGGGGGACAGAGTATGGCTACACCTTC. This translates into CASSLAGGTEYGYTF. The chain uses TRBV5-1 and TRBJ1-2, with 7 bases matching TRBD1. The CDR3 has 15 residues. Trimming removed 0 bases from V and 5 bases from J; junction bases left unmatched: 7. CDR1 SGHRS and CDR2 YFSETQ come from the germline V gene.

The chain combines TRBV7-9 with TRBJ2-5; no reliable D call. The CDR3 spans 13 residues. Germline CDR1 and CDR2: SEHNR and FQNEAQ (reference sequence). Trimming removed 4 bases from V and 5 bases from J, with 11 bases in between. The CDR3 sequence: CASSSDPRETQYF. As DNA, the CDR3 is TGTGCCAGCAGCTCTGACCCGAGGGAGACCCAGTACTTC.

V is TRBV9 and J is TRBJ1-1; D might be TRBD1 (6 bases). This CDR3 comprises 15 residues. V lost 4 bases, J lost 5 bases, and 18 bases lay in between. In germline, CDR1 is SGDLS, CDR2 YYNGEE. CDR3 bases: TGTGCCAGCAGCCCGCAAGGGGGGCAGGGGACTGAAGCTTTCTTT. It encodes CASSPQGGQGTEAFF.

The CDR3 reads CASSQEGSRANYGYTF. DNA for the CDR3: TGTGCCAGCAGCCAGGAGGGATCGCGGGCCAACTATGGCTACACCTTC. This chain joins TRBV4-2 and TRBJ1-2, with no clear D. CDR1 and CDR2 from the germline V gene are LGHNA and YNFKEQ. This CDR3 has 16 residues. V dropped 3 bases and J dropped 2 bases, with 16 bases sitting between them.